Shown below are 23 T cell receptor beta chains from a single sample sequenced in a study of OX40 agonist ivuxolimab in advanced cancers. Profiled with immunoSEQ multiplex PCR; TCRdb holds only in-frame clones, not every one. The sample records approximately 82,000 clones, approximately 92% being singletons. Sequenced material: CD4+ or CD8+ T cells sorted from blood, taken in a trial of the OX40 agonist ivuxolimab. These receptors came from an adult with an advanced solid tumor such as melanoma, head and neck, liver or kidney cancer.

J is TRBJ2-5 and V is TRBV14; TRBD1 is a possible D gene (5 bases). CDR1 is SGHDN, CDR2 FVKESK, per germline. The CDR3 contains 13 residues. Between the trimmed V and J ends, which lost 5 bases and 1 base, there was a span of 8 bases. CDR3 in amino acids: CASSKGLQETQYF. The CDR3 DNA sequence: TGTGCCAGCAGCAAGGGGCTCCAAGAGACCCAGTACTTC.

The CDR3 DNA sequence: TGCGCCAGCAGCCAAGCACCCAGTCGGGGCACTGAAGCTTTCTTT. It encodes CASSQAPSRGTEAFF. The gene calls are TRBV4-1 and TRBJ1-1; D gene uncertain. Germline V lookup: CDR1 MGHRA, CDR2 YSYEKL. The CDR3 sequence is 15 residues long. Trimming removed 1 base from V and 4 bases from J, with 13 bases in between.

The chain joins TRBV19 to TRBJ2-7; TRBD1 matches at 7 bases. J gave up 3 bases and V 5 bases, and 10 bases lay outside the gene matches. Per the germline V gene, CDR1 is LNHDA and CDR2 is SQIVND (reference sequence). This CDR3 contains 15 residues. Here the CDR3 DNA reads TGTGCCAGTAGTTATCCGGGACAGACATTCTACGAGCAGTACTTC. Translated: CASSYPGQTFYEQYF.

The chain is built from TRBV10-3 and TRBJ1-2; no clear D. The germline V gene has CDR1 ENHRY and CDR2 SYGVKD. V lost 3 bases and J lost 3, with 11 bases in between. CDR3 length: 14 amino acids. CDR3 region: CAISDGPGYYGYTF. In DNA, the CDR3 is TGTGCCATCAGTGACGGGCCGGGCTACTATGGCTACACCTTC.

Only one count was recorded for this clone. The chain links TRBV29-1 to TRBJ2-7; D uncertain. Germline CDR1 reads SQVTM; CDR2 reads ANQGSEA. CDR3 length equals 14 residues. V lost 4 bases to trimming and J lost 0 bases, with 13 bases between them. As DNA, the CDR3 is TGCAGCGTTGTCGGACCCTCCAGCTCCTACGAGCAGTACTTC. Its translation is CSVVGPSSSYEQYF.

The CDR3 here is CASSEVRLAGGEQYF. The CDR3 nucleotides read TGTGCCAGCAGTGAAGTTCGACTAGCGGGGGGTGAGCAGTACTTC. The V gene is TRBV2, the J gene TRBJ2-5, with 13 bases fitting TRBD2. CDR3 length: 15 amino acids. The trim removed 1 base at V and 11 bases at J, leaving 7 bases unmatched. CDR1 is SNHLY, CDR2 FYNNEI, per germline.

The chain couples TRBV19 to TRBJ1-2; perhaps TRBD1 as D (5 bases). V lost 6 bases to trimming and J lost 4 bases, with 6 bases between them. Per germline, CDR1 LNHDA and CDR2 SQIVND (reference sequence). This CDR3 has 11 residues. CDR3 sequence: CASRGPYGYTF. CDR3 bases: TGTGCCAGTAGGGGGCCCTATGGCTACACCTTC.

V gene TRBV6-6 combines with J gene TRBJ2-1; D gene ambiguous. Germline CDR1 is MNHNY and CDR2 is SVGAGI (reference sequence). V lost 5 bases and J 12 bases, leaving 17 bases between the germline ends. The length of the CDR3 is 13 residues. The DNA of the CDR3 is TGTGCCAGCAGTACGGCTGTACAGCCAGGGCAGTTCTTC. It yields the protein CASSTAVQPGQFF.

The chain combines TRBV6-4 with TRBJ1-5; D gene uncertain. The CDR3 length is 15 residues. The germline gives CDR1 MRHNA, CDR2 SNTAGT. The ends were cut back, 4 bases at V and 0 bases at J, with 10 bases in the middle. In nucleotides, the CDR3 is TGTGCCAGCAGTGGGGCCACCTATAGCAATCAGCCCCAGCATTTT. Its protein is CASSGATYSNQPQHF.

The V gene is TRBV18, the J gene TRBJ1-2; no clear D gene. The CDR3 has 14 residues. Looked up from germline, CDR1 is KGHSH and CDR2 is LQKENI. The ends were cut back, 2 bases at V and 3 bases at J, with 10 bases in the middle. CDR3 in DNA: TGTGCCAGCTCACCAAGTAGGACCGACTATGGCTACACCTTC. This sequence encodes CASSPSRTDYGYTF.

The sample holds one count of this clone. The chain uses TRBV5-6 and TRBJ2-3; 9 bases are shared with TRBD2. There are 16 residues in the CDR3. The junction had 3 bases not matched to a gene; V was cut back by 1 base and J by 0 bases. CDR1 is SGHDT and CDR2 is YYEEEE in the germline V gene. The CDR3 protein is CASSLIAGVSTDTQYF. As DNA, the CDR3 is TGTGCCAGCAGCTTGATAGCGGGGGTTAGCACAGATACGCAGTATTTT.

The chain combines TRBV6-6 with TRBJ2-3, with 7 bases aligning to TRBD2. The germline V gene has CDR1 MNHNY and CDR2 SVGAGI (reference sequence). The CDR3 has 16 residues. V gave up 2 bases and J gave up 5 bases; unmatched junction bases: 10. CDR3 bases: TGTGCCAGCAGTTACGATTCGGCAGGGAGGGGAGATACGCAGTATTTT. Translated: CASSYDSAGRGDTQYF.

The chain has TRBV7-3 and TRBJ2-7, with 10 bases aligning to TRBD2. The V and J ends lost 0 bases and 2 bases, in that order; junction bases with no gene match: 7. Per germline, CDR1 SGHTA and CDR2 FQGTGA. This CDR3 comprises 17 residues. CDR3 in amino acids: CASSLTPASGGPYEQYF. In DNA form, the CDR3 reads TGTGCCAGCAGCTTAACCCCGGCTAGCGGGGGCCCCTACGAGCAGTACTTC.

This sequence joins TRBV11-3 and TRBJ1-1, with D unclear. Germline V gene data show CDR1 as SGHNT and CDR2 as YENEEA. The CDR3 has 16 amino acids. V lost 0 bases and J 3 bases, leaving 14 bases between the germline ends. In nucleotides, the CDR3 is TGTGCCAGCAGCTTAGATCTTGCTCGTCGAGACACTGAAGCTTTCTTT. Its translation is CASSLDLARRDTEAFF.

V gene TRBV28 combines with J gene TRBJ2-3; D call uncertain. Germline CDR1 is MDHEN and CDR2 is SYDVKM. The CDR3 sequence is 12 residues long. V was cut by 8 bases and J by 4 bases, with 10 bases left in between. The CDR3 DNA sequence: TGTGCCAGCGGAAAGTTCCCAGATACGCAGTATTTT. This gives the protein CASGKFPDTQYF.

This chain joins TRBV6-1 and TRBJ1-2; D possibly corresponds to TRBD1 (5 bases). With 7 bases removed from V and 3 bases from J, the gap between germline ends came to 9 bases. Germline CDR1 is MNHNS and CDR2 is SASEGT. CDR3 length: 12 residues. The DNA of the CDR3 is TGTGCCAGCACGGGGCAGGACTATGGCTACACCTTC. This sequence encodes CASTGQDYGYTF.

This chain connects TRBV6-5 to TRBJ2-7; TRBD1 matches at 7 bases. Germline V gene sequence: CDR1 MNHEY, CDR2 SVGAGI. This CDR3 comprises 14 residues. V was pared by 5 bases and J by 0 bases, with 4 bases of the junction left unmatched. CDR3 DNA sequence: TGTGCCAGCAGTAAAGGACAGGACTCCTACGAGCAGTACTTC. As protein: CASSKGQDSYEQYF.

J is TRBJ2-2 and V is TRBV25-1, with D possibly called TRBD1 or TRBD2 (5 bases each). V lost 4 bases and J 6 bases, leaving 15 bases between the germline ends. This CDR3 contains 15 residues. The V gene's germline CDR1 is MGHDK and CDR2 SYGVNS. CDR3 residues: CASSALGLGPGELFF. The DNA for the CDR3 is TGTGCCAGCAGTGCCCTGGGGTTGGGACCCGGGGAGCTGTTTTTT.

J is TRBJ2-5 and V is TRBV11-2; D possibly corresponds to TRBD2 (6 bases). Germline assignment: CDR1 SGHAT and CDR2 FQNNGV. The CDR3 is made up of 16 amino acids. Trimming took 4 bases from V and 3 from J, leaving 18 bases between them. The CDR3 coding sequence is TGTGCCAGCAGCTCTCCTGGACTACCGAGGAAAGAGACCCAGTACTTC. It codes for CASSSPGLPRKETQYF. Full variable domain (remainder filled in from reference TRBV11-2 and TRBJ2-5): EAGVAQSPRYKIIEKRQSVAFWCNPISGHATLYWYQQILGQGPKLLIQFQNNGVVDDSQLPKDRFSAERLKGVDSTLKIQPAKLEDSAVYLCASSSPGLPRKETQYFGPGTRLLVL.

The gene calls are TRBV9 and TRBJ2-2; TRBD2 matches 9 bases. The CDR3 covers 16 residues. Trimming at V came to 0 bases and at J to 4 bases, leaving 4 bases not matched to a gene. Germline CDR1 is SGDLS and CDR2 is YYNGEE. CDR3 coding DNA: TGTGCCAGCAGCGTAGGGCTAGCGGGGAGCACCGGGGAGCTGTTTTTT. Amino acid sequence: CASSVGLAGSTGELFF.

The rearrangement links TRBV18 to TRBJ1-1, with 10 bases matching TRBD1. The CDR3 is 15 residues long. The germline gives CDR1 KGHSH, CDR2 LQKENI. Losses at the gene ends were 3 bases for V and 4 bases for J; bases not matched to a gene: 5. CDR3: CASSPGTGEGTEAFF. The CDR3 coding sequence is TGTGCCAGCTCACCGGGGACAGGGGAGGGCACTGAAGCTTTCTTT.

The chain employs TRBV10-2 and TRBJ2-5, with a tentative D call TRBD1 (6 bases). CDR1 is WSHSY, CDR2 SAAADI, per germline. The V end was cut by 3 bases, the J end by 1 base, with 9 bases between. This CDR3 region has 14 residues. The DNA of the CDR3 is TGCGCCAGCAGTGAACAGGGTGGCCAAGAGACCCAGTACTTC. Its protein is CASSEQGGQETQYF.

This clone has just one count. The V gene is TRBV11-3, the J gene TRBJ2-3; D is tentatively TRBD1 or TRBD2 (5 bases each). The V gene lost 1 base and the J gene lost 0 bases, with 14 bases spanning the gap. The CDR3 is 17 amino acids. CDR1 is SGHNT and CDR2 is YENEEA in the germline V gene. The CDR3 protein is CASSLAIRDPSTDTQYF. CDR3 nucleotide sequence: TGTGCCAGCAGCTTAGCCATAAGGGACCCTAGCACAGATACGCAGTATTTT. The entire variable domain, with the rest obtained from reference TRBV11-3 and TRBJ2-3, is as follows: EAGVVQSPRYKIIEKKQPVAFWCNPISGHNTLYWYLQNLGQGPELLIRYENEEAVDDSQLPKDRFSAERLKGVDSTLKIQPAELGDSAVYLCASSLAIRDPSTDTQYFGPGTRLTVL.